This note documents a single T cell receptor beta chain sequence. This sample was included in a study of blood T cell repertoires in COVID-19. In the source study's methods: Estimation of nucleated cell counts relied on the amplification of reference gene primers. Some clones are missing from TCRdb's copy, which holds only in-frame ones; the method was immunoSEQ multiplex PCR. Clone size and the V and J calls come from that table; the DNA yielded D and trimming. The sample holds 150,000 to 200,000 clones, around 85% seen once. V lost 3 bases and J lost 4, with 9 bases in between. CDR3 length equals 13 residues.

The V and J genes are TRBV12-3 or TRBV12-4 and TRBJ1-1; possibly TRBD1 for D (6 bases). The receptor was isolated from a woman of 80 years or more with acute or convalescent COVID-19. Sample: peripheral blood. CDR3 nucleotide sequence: TGTGCCAGCAGTTTCGGCAGGGGCACTGAAGCTTTCTTT. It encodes CASSFGRGTEAFF.